This TCR beta chain stems from a study of blood T cell repertoires in COVID-19. About the research overall: Specimens from acute and convalescent COVID-19 originated in the United States, Italy and Spain. Sources were T cells, B-cell-depleted T cells, or PBMCs; the material itself was cDNA or gDNA.

The CDR3 covers 15 residues. Between the trimmed V and J ends, which lost 4 bases and 5 bases, there was a span of 17 bases. Germline-derived CDR1 and CDR2 are LGHDT and YNNKEL (reference sequence). How the authors handled the data: Reference gene primer amplification gave estimated nucleated cell counts. Sequencing used immunoSEQ multiplex PCR; TCRdb keeps in-frame clones, though not all of them. Clone size and V and J calls were adopted from that table, with D and trimming inferred from the DNA. The data show about 21,000 clones, with 80% to 85% seen just once and 2.5% to 4% held by the top ten. The TCR was taken from a man between 35 and 55 years old with acute or convalescent COVID-19. The chain couples TRBV3-1 (or the pseudogene TRBV3-2) to TRBJ1-1; D is undetermined. The material sequenced was peripheral blood. The DNA of the CDR3 is TGTGCCAGCAGCCCCCTCAGGAATTTATGGACTGAAGCTTTCTTT. Amino acid sequence: CASSPLRNLWTEAFF.